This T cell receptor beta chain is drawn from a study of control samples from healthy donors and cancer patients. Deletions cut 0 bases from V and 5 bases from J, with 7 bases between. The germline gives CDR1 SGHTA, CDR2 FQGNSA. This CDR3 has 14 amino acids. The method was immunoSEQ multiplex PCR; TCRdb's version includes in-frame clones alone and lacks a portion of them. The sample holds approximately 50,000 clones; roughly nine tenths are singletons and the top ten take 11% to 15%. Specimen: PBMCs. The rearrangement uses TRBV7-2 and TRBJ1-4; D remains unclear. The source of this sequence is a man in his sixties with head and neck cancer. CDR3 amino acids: CASSLAAVNEKLFF. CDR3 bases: TGTGCCAGCAGCTTAGCGGCAGTGAATGAAAAACTGTTTTTT.